These 2 T cell receptor beta chains were sequenced from one sample in a study of blood T cells in healthy people across ages. Using a J-beta primer mix together with a sample-barcoded 5' primer, a second PCR was run for about 6 to 12 cycles. TCRdb fed the 5' RACE reads into MiXCR, producing one record per CDR3 protein. The sample shows approximately 780,000 distinct CDR3 sequences, about 26% of them seen only once. This same sample was also taken into another study, of T cells of mothers and their children.

The sequenced sample was blood. The receptors come from a boy between 5 and 17 years old in good health.

This rearrangement joins TRBV7-2 to TRBJ2-4, with D unclear. Germline CDR1 and CDR2: SGHTA and FQGNSA. CDR3 size: 15 residues. V lost 5 bases, J lost 4 bases, and 15 bases lay in between. Written as DNA, the CDR3 is TGTGCCAGCAGCACTGAGCCGGTGGGGAAAAACATTCAGTACTTC. Its translation: CASSTEPVGKNIQYF.

V and J are TRBV5-1 and TRBJ2-7; possibly TRBD1 or TRBD2 for D (6 bases each). The germline V gene has CDR1 SGHRS and CDR2 YFSETQ. This CDR3 region has 21 residues. V lost 3 bases and J lost 2, with 33 bases in between. The CDR3 nucleotides are TGCGCCAGCAGCTGGTGGGGGCAACGGACTTGGGGGGCCCCCGCCCCCTACGAGCAGTACTTC. Its protein product is CASSWWGQRTWGAPAPYEQYF.